The rows below give T cell receptor beta chains drawn from one sample of a study of OX40 agonist ivuxolimab in advanced cancers. Assay used: immunoSEQ multiplex PCR; TCRdb lists only in-frame clones, some missing. The table has roughly 130,000 clones, about 93% seen once; the top ten hold roughly 0.15%. The sequencing used CD4+ or CD8+ T cells sorted from blood, collected in a trial of the OX40 agonist ivuxolimab. The receptors originated from an adult with an advanced solid tumor such as melanoma, head and neck, liver or kidney cancer. The CDR3 runs from the conserved cysteine through the conserved F or W. The D gene is left open where the match is weak. The size entry is marked missing in some rows and otherwise reads once, few, many or a size class.

abundance,j_gene,v_gene,d_gene,CDR3aa,CDR3nt
.,TRBJ1-3,TRBV7-9,.,CASSLAGNRETANTIYF,TGTGCCAGCAGCTTAGCGGGGAATAGGGAGACAGCGAACACCATATATTTT
.,TRBJ1-2,TRBV30,.,CAWSVEGFYGYTF,TGTGCCTGGAGTGTAGAAGGGTTCTATGGCTACACCTTC
.,TRBJ1-2,TRBV28,.,CASSSHYGYTF,TGTGCCAGCAGTTCCCACTATGGCTACACCTTC
.,TRBJ2-5,TRBV5-4,.,CASSLGGASEETQYF,TGTGCCAGCAGCTTGGGGGGCGCGTCTGAAGAGACCCAGTACTTC
.,TRBJ2-3,TRBV6-5,.,CASSFDGGQFLDTQYF,TGTGCCAGCAGTTTCGACGGAGGACAGTTCTTAGATACGCAGTATTTT
once,TRBJ2-1,TRBV6-1,.,CASSETFGGNEQFF,TGTGCCAGCAGTGAAACGTTCGGGGGAAATGAGCAGTTCTTC
.,TRBJ2-7,TRBV11-1,.,CASSLSSRSYEQYF,TGTGCCAGCAGCTTAAGCTCGAGGAGCTACGAGCAGTACTTC
.,TRBJ2-1,TRBV7-9,.,CASSPAEQFF,TGTGCCAGCAGCCCCGCAGAGCAGTTCTTC
.,TRBJ2-1,TRBV7-2,.,CASSLGGTINNEQFF,TGTGCCAGCAGCTTAGGAGGAACCATCAACAATGAGCAGTTCTTC
.,TRBJ1-4,TRBV28,TRBD1,CASRTGTGLNEKLFF,TGTGCCAGCAGAACCGGGACAGGGCTCAATGAAAAACTGTTTTTT
.,TRBJ2-5,TRBV5-5,.,CASSLWSAETQYF,TGTGCCAGCAGCTTGTGGAGCGCAGAGACCCAGTACTTC
.,TRBJ2-1,TRBV9,.,CASSVGQHYNEQFF,TGTGCCAGCAGCGTAGGACAGCACTACAATGAGCAGTTCTTC
.,TRBJ1-1,TRBV7-3,.,CASSSRVNTEAFF,TGTGCCAGCAGCTCGCGAGTGAACACTGAAGCTTTCTTT
.,TRBJ1-1,TRBV6-5,.,CASTRGANTEAFF,TGTGCCAGCACCCGAGGGGCGAACACTGAAGCTTTCTTT